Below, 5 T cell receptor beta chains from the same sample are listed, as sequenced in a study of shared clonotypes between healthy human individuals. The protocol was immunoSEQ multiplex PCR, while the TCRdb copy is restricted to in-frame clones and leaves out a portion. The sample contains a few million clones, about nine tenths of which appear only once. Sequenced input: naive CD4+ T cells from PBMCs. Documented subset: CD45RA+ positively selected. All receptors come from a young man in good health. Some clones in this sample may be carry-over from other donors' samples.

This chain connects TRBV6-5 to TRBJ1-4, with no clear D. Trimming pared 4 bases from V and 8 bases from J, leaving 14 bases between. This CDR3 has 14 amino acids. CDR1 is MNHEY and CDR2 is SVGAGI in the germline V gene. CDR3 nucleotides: TGTGCCAGCAGTTTCGGGGTTTGGCGCGAAAAACTGTTTTTT. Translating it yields CASSFGVWREKLFF.

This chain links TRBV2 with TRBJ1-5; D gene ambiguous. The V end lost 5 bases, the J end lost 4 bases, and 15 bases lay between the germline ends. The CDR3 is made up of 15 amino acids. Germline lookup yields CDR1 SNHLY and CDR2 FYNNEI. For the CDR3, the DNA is TGTGCCAGCAGTCCGAGCCCGGGAGAAAATCAGCCCCAGCATTTT. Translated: CASSPSPGENQPQHF. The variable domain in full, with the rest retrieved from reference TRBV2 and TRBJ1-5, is EPEVTQTPSHQVTQMGQEVILRCVPISNHLYFYWYRQILGQKVEFLVSFYNNEISEKSEIFDDQFSVERPDGSNFTLKIRSTKLEDSAMYFCASSPSPGENQPQHFGDGTRLSIL.

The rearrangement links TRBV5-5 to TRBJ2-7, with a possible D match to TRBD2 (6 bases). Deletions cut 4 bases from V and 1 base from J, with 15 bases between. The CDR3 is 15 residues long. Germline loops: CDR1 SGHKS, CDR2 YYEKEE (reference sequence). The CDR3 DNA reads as TGTGCCAGCAGCCTCACCCCGACTAGTTCCTACGAGCAGTACTTC. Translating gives CASSLTPTSSYEQYF.

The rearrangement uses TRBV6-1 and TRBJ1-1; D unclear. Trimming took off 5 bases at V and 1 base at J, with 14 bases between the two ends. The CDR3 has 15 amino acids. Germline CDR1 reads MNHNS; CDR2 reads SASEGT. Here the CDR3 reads CASSPKDLTNTEAFF. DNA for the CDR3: TGTGCCAGCAGTCCTAAGGACCTTACGAACACTGAAGCTTTCTTT.

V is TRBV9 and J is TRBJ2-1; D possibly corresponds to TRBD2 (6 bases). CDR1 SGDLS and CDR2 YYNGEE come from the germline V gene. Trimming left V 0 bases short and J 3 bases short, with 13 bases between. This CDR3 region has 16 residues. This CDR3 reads CASSVAWRGDYNEQFF. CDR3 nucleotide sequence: TGTGCCAGCAGCGTAGCTTGGAGGGGTGACTACAATGAGCAGTTCTTC.